Sequencing of this T cell receptor beta chain was carried out in a study of T cell responses to AZD1222 COVID-19 vaccine. Profiling relied on immunoSEQ multiplex PCR, and the TCRdb table lists in-frame clones only, not all of them. The data hold roughly 90,000 clones, with around 85% observed a single time. Of note for this clone: The antigen is undetermined.

Study outcomes and limitations: There were repertoire samples only from the period after the peak T cell response.

Germline loops: CDR1 SQVTM, CDR2 ANQGSEA. The CDR3 has 12 amino acids. V lost 2 bases, J lost 3 bases, and 7 bases lay in between. The specimen comprised peripheral blood, sampled on day 0 of AZD1222 vaccination. The chain links TRBV29-1 to TRBJ2-5; D perhaps matches TRBD1 (5 bases). This clonotype was obtained from an adult in good health. The CDR3 DNA is TGCAGCGTTGAATCCAGGGAAGAGACCCAGTACTTC. Residues: CSVESREETQYF. Full variable domain (rest looked up from reference TRBV29-1 and TRBJ2-5): SAVISQKPSRDICQRGTSLTIQCQVDSQVTMMFWYRQQPGQSLTLIATANQGSEATYESGFVIDKFPISRPNLTFSTLTVSNMSPEDSSIYLCSVESREETQYFGPGTRLLVL.